Following are 4 T cell receptor beta chains from one sample sequenced in a study of cytomegalovirus exposure and HLA in healthy donors. The PCR made use of 60 Vbeta and 13 Jbeta primers. Generated by immunoSEQ multiplex PCR, the TCRdb table keeps only in-frame clones and is missing some. The sample has around 110,000 clones; 9.5% are singletons. What was sequenced was PBMCs. The receptor source for this set is a man younger than 45 in good health and CMV-seronegative.

The chain couples TRBV30 to TRBJ1-4, with D possibly TRBD1 on 5 matching bases. This CDR3 has 15 residues. The germline V and J ends were trimmed by 4 bases and 3 bases, with 15 bases remaining between them. Looked up from germline, CDR1 is GTSNPN and CDR2 is SVGIG (reference sequence). CDR3 sequence reads: CAWMQGWEPNEKLFF. Here the CDR3 DNA reads TGTGCCTGGATGCAGGGTTGGGAACCTAATGAAAAACTGTTTTTT. The full variable domain, with the rest looked up from reference TRBV30 and TRBJ1-4, is SQTIHQWPATLVQPVGSPLSLECTVEGTSNPNLYWYRQAAGRGLQLLFYSVGIGQISSEVPQNLSASRPQDRQFILSSKKLLLSDSGFYLCAWMQGWEPNEKLFFGSGTQLSVL.

This clone appeared a few times. The chain links TRBV7-9 to TRBJ2-3; 7 bases agree with TRBD2. The CDR3 totals 17 residues. Per germline, CDR1 SEHNR and CDR2 FQNEAQ (reference sequence). J gave up 0 bases and V 0 bases, and 6 bases lay outside the gene matches. The CDR3 DNA sequence: TGTGCCAGCAGCTTAGCGGGCGGGGGATCTAGCACAGATACGCAGTATTTT. Its protein product is CASSLAGGGSSTDTQYF.

This clone was picked up a small number of times. The rearrangement links TRBV9 to TRBJ2-7; D uncertain. V dropped 4 bases and J dropped 0 bases, with 8 bases sitting between them. Germline CDR1 reads SGDLS; CDR2 reads YYNGEE. The CDR3 contains 13 residues. The CDR3 DNA sequence: TGTGCCAGCAGCCCCGGTTCCTCCTACGAGCAGTACTTC. It translates to CASSPGSSYEQYF.

This clone was recorded a few times. The chain uses TRBV28 and TRBJ2-3, with 8 bases that match TRBD2. CDR1 is MDHEN, CDR2 SYDVKM, per germline. This CDR3 region has 15 residues. V lost 11 bases to trimming and J lost 0 bases; unmatched junction nucleotides: 10. The CDR3 nucleotides are TGTGCCGTTACTAGCGGACTCACTAGCACAGATACGCAGTATTTT. As protein: CAVTSGLTSTDTQYF. Looking up the rest from reference TRBV28 and TRBJ2-3 gives the full variable domain: DVKVTQSSRYLVKRTGEKVFLECVQDMDHENMFWYRQDPGLGLRLIYFSYDVKMKEKGDIPEGYSVSREKKERFSLILESASTNQTSMYLCAVTSGLTSTDTQYFGPGTRLTVL.